This T cell receptor beta chain was sequenced for a study of T-cell memory formation after mild COVID-19. The CDR3 loop spans 15 amino acids. Germline V CDR1 and CDR2: SGHAT, FQNNGV. V lost 1 base and J 0 bases, leaving 7 bases between the germline ends. General study results and limits: The study found balanced CD4/CD8 in clones contracting day 15 to 85 and a CD4+ lean in later expanders. Pre-infection memory held some responding clones, suggesting pre-existing cross-reactive T cells responded.

Constant-segment primers were used for 5'RACE, and the resulting TCR alpha and TCR beta cDNA libraries carried sample barcodes and UMIs. TCRdb reanalysed the 5' RACE reads using MiXCR and keeps one entry per CDR3 protein. The sample shows around 470,000 distinct CDR3 sequences, 15% to 20% of them seen only once. Only a few counts were recorded for this clonotype. Its antigen is not known. The source of this sequence is an adult woman who had mild COVID-19 (a few samples of this study predate the infection). Cell type and time point are not known. Sequenced sample: PBMCs or a T cell subset sorted from them (not recorded which). This chain uses TRBV11-2 with TRBJ2-1; D gene unclear. Here the CDR3 DNA reads TGTGCCAGCAGCTTAGCTCCTAACTCCTACAATGAGCAGTTCTTC. Its translation: CASSLAPNSYNEQFF.